The clone carrying this T cell receptor (beta chain) was observed a handful of times. This sample was taken from a study of T-cell memory formation after mild COVID-19. TCRdb redid the calling of the 5' RACE reads with MiXCR, one entry per CDR3 protein. The data show 300,000 to 350,000 distinct CDR3 sequences, 14% seen once. Trimming left V 4 bases short and J 5 bases short, with 12 bases between. The germline CDR1 and CDR2 sequences are SEHNR and FQNEAQ (reference sequence). This CDR3 comprises 13 residues. The source is a young man who had mild COVID-19 (a few samples of this study predate the infection). Cell type and time point are not known. Sequences were obtained from PBMCs or a T cell subset sorted from them (not recorded which). The chain has TRBV7-9 and TRBJ2-7; unclear D gene. DNA for the CDR3: TGTGCCAGCAGCTCGGAAGTTCCTAACGAGCAGTACTTC. Translated: CASSSEVPNEQYF.